The entry that follows covers one T cell receptor beta chain sequence. Its antigen is unknown. These data originate in a study of cytomegalovirus exposure and HLA in healthy donors. The study, taken as a whole, reports: Exclusion as indistinguishable affected some V segments, including TRBV6-2 and TRBV6-3.

PCR amplification relied on 60 Vbeta primers (plus 13 Jbeta primers). Sequencing was performed with immunoSEQ multiplex PCR; in TCRdb, only in-frame clones are kept and a portion is missing. The table has some 150,000 clones, 80% seen once. The CDR3 length is 14 residues. Unmatched junction bases numbered 3, after V lost 0 bases and J lost 4 bases. Germline V gene data show CDR1 as GTSNPN and CDR2 as SVGIG (reference sequence). Among the donors, all were healthy bone marrow donors. This clonotype was obtained from a woman in her forties or fifties in good health and CMV-seropositive. What was sequenced was PBMCs. The chain recombines TRBV30 with TRBJ1-3; 7 bases match TRBD1. The CDR3 protein is CAWSVGQDGNTIYF. As DNA, the CDR3 is TGTGCCTGGAGTGTTGGACAGGACGGAAACACCATATATTTT.